The rows below give T cell receptor beta chains drawn from one sample of a study of human T cells and chemical hapten exposure. TCRdb fed the RACE reads into MiXCR, producing one record per CDR3 protein. The sample yields some 53,000 distinct CDR3 sequences, 11% seen once. Sequencing used whole blood, obtained in connection with sensitization to the hapten diphenylcyclopropenone (DPC). The source is a woman aged 40 to 49 with alopecia areata. Some clones in this sample may be carry-over from other donors' samples. CDR3s include the opening cysteine and the closing phenylalanine or tryptophan. Each record gives: clone size, CDR3 length, J gene, V gene, D gene, CDR3 protein, CDR3 DNA. The D gene is left open where the match is weak. Clone size is shown for a subset of rows, as once, few, many or a class of expanded clone.

size: few
length: 16
J: TRBJ2-3
V: TRBV5-5
D: TRBD1
CDR3: CASSWGGQGPTDTQYF
DNA: TGTGCCAGCAGCTGGGGGGGACAGGGACCCACAGATACGCAGTATTTT

size: few
length: 16
J: TRBJ1-3
V: TRBV7-2
D: TRBD1
CDR3: CASSLQGGHSGNTIYF
DNA: TGTGCCAGCAGCCTTCAGGGGGGACACTCTGGAAACACCATATATTTT

size: NA
length: 16
J: TRBJ1-1
V: TRBV28
D: TRBD1
CDR3: CASRIQGALLNTEAFF
DNA: TGTGCCAGCAGAATACAGGGGGCCTTATTGAACACTGAAGCTTTCTTT

size: few
length: 20
J: TRBJ2-6
V: TRBV6-2/TRBV6-3
D: NA
CDR3: CASSPWTDNLLWRGANVLTF
DNA: TGTGCCAGCAGTCCATGGACAGATAACTTACTCTGGAGGGGTGCGAACGTCCTGACTTTC

size: few
length: 14
J: TRBJ2-7
V: TRBV15
D: NA
CDR3: CATSRDGTPPKQYF
DNA: TGTGCCACCAGCAGAGACGGGACTCCTCCGAAGCAGTACTTC

size: many
length: 12
J: TRBJ1-5
V: TRBV28
D: NA
CDR3: CASSLGNQPQHF
DNA: TGTGCCAGCAGTTTAGGCAATCAGCCCCAGCATTTT

size: many
length: 17
J: TRBJ2-3
V: TRBV29-1
D: NA
CDR3: CSVEDRHLATSTDTQYF
DNA: TGCAGCGTTGAAGATCGGCACCTAGCGACTAGCACAGATACGCAGTATTTT

size: NA
length: 13
J: TRBJ2-3
V: TRBV12-3/TRBV12-4
D: NA
CDR3: CASRSLQGDTQYF
DNA: TGTGCCAGCAGATCGCTCCAGGGTGATACGCAGTATTTT

size: few
length: 14
J: TRBJ1-1
V: TRBV10-2
D: NA
CDR3: CASSGYSDATEAFF
DNA: TGCGCCAGCAGTGGGTATAGTGATGCCACTGAAGCTTTCTTT

size: many
length: 14
J: TRBJ1-6
V: TRBV3-1
D: NA
CDR3: CASSQVGGVSPLHF
DNA: TGTGCCAGCAGCCAAGTAGGGGGGGTTTCACCCCTCCACTTT

size: few
length: 13
J: TRBJ2-3
V: TRBV5-1
D: NA
CDR3: CASGFRVIDTQYF
DNA: TGCGCCAGCGGATTCCGAGTTATCGATACGCAGTATTTT

size: few
length: 13
J: TRBJ2-7
V: TRBV11-3
D: NA
CDR3: CASSGGTWYEQYF
DNA: TGTGCCAGCAGCGGCGGGACTTGGTACGAGCAGTACTTC

size: NA
length: 13
J: TRBJ2-1
V: TRBV5-1
D: NA
CDR3: CASSLEGGNEQFF
DNA: TGCGCCAGCAGCTTGGAGGGGGGCAATGAGCAGTTCTTC

size: NA
length: 12
J: TRBJ1-6
V: TRBV6-2/TRBV6-3
D: NA
CDR3: CASSGDRAVLHF
DNA: TGTGCCAGCAGCGGCGACAGAGCCGTCCTCCACTTT

size: NA
length: 15
J: TRBJ1-5
V: TRBV19
D: NA
CDR3: CASSIAGYSNQPQHF
DNA: TGTGCCAGTAGTATAGCAGGGTATAGCAATCAGCCCCAGCATTTT